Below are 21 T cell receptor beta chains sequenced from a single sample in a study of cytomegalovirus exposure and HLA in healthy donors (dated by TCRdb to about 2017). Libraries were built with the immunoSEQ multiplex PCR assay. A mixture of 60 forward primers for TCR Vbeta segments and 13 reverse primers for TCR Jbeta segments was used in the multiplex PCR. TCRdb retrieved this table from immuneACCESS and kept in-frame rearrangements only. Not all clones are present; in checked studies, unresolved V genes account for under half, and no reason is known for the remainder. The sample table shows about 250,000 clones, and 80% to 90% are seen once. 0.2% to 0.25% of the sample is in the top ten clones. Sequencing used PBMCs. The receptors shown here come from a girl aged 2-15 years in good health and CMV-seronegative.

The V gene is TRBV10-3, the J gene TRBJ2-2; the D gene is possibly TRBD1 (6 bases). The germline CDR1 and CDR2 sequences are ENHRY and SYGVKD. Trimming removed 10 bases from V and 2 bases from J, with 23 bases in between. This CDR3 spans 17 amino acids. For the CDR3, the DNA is TGTGCCACCGTGGACAGCCCCCCTGGCCCTAACACCGGGGAGCTGTTTTTT. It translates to CATVDSPPGPNTGELFF.

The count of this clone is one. The CDR3 DNA sequence: TGTGCCAGCAGTGAAGCTGCAGGGGCCCTCTATGGCTACACCTTC. Its translation is CASSEAAGALYGYTF. The chain joins TRBV2 to TRBJ1-2; D might be TRBD1 (6 bases). The CDR3 spans 15 residues. The V and J ends lost 0 bases and 4 bases respectively, with 12 bases between them. The germline V gene has CDR1 SNHLY and CDR2 FYNNEI.

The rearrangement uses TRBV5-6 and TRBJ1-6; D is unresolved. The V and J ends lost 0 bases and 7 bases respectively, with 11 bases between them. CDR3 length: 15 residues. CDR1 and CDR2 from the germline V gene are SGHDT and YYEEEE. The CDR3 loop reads CASSLVGVGNSPLHF. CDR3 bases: TGTGCCAGCAGCTTGGTAGGCGTCGGGAATTCACCCCTCCACTTT.

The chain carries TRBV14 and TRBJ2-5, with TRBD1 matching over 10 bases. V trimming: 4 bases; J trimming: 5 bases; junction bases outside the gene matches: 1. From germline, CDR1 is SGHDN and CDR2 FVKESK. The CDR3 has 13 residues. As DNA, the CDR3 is TGTGCCAGCAGCCGGGGACAGGGGGAGACCCAGTACTTC. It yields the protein CASSRGQGETQYF.

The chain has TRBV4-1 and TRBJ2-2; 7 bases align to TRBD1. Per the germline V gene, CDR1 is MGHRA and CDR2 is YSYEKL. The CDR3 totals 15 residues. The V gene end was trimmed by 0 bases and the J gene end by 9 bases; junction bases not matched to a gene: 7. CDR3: CASSQDRGHARELFF. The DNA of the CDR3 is TGCGCCAGCAGCCAAGATAGGGGGCACGCTAGGGAGCTGTTTTTT.

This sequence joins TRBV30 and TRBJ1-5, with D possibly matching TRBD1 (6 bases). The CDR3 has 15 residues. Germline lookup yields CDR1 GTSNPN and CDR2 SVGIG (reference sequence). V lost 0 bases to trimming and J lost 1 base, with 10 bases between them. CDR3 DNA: TGTGCCTGGAGTGTACGGGGGGGCAGCAATCAGCCCCAGCATTTT. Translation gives CAWSVRGGSNQPQHF. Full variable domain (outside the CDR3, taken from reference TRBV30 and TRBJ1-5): SQTIHQWPATLVQPVGSPLSLECTVEGTSNPNLYWYRQAAGRGLQLLFYSVGIGQISSEVPQNLSASRPQDRQFILSSKKLLLSDSGFYLCAWSVRGGSNQPQHFGDGTRLSIL.

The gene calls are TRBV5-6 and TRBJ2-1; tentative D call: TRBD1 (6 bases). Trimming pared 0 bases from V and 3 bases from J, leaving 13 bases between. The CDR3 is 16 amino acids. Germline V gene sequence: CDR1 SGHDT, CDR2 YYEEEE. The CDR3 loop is CASSLAEGTFYNEQFF. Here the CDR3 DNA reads TGTGCCAGCAGCTTGGCTGAAGGGACATTCTACAATGAGCAGTTCTTC.

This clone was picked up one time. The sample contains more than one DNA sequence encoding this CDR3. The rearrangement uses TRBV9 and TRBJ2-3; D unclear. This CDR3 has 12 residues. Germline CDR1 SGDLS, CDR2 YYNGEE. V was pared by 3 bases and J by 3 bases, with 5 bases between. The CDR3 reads CASSGLTDTQYF. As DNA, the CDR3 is TGTGCCAGCAGCGGGCTTACAGATACGCAGTATTTT.

For the CDR3, the DNA is TGTGCCACCGGGGGGTCCGGTGAGACCCAGTACTTC. Its protein is CATGGSGETQYF. The chain combines TRBV5-6 with TRBJ2-5; 7 positions match TRBD2. CDR3 length: 12 residues. V shed 9 bases, J shed 5 bases, and the junction held 7 bases outside the gene matches. Germline CDR1 SGHDT, CDR2 YYEEEE.

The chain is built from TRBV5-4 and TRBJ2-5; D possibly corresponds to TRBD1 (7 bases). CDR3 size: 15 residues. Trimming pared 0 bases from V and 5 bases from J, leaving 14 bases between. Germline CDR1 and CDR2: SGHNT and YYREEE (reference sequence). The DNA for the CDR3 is TGTGCCAGCAGCTTGGCCGCCTCAGGGGGGGAGACCCAGTACTTC. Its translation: CASSLAASGGETQYF.

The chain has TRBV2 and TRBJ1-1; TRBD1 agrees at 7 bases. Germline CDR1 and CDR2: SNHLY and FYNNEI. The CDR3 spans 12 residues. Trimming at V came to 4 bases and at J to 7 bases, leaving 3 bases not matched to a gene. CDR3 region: CASSGQGSEAFF. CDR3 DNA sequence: TGTGCCAGCAGTGGACAGGGAAGTGAAGCTTTCTTT.

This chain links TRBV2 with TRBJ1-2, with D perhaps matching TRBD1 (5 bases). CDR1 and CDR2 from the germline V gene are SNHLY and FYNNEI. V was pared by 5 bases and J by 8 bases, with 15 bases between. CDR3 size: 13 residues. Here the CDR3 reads CASSNQGVGGYTF. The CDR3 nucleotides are TGTGCCAGCAGTAACCAGGGTGTCGGAGGCTACACCTTC.

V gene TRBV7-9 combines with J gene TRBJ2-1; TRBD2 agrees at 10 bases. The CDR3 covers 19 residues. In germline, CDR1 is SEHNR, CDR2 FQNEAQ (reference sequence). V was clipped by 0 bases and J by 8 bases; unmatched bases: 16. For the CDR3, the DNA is TGTGCCAGCAGCTTAGCGATTACCCCTACTAGCGGGATAGGGTATGAGCAGTTCTTC. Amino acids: CASSLAITPTSGIGYEQFF.

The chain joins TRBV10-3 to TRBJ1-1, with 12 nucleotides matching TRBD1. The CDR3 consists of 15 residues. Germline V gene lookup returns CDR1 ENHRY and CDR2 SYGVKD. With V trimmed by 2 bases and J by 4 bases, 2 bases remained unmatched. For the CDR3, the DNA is TGTGCCATCAGTGAGAGGGACAGGGGGCCCACTGAAGCTTTCTTT. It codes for CAISERDRGPTEAFF.

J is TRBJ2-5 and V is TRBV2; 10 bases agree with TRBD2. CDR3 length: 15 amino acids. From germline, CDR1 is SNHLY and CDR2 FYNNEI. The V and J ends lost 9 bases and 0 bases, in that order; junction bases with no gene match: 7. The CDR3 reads CASRGGLADQETQYF. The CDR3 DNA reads TGTGCCAGTCGGGGCGGACTAGCGGACCAAGAGACCCAGTACTTC.

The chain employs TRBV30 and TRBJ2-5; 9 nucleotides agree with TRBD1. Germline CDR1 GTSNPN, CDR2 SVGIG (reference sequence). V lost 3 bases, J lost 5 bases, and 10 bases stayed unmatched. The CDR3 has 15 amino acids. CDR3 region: CAWSRPGQGLETQYF. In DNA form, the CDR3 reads TGTGCCTGGAGCCGACCGGGACAGGGATTGGAGACCCAGTACTTC.

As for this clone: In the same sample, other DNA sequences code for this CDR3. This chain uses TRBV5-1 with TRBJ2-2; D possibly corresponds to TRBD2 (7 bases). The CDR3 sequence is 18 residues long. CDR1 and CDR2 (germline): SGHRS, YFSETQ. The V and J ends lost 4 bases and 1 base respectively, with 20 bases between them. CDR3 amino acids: CASSPLTGGIGNTGELFF. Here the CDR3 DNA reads TGCGCCAGCAGCCCTTTAACGGGGGGCATTGGGAACACCGGGGAGCTGTTTTTT. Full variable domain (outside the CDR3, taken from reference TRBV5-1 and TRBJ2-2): KAGVTQTPRYLIKTRGQQVTLSCSPISGHRSVSWYQQTPGQGLQFLFEYFSETQRNKGNFPGRFSGRQFSNSRSEMNVSTLELGDSALYLCASSPLTGGIGNTGELFFGEGSRLTVL.

The CDR3 loop reads CASSLDLADYNEQFF. The DNA of the CDR3 is TGTGCCAGCAGCTTAGATCTAGCAGACTACAATGAGCAGTTCTTC. The chain recombines TRBV11-2 with TRBJ2-1, with D possibly being TRBD2 (5 bases). This CDR3 has 15 amino acids. Germline V gives CDR1 SGHAT, CDR2 FQNNGV. The V end lost 0 bases, the J end lost 3 bases, and 9 bases lay between the germline ends.

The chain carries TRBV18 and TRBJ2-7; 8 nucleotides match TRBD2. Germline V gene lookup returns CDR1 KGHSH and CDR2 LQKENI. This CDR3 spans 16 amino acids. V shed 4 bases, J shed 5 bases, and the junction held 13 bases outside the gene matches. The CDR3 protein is CASSRWGTGGPHEQYF. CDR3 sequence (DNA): TGTGCCAGCTCACGATGGGGGACGGGAGGGCCCCACGAGCAGTACTTC. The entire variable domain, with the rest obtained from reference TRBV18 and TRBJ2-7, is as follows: NAGVMQNPRHLVRRRGQEARLRCSPMKGHSHVYWYRQLPEEGLKFMVYLQKENIIDESGMPKERFSAEFPKEGPSILRIQQVVRGDSAAYFCASSRWGTGGPHEQYFGPGTRLTVT.

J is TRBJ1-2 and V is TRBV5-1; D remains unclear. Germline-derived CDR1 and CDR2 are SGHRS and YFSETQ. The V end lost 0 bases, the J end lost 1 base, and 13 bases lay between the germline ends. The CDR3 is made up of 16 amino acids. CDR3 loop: CASSLGGGSLNYGYTF. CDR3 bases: TGCGCCAGCAGCTTGGGGGGAGGATCACTTAACTATGGCTACACCTTC.

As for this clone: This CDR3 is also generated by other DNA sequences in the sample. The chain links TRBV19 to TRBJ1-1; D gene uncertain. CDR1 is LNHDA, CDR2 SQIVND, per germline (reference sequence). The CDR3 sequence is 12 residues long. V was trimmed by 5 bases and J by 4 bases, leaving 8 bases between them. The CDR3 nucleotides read TGTGCCAGTAGTTTTCCGGGCACTGAAGCTTTCTTT. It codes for CASSFPGTEAFF.